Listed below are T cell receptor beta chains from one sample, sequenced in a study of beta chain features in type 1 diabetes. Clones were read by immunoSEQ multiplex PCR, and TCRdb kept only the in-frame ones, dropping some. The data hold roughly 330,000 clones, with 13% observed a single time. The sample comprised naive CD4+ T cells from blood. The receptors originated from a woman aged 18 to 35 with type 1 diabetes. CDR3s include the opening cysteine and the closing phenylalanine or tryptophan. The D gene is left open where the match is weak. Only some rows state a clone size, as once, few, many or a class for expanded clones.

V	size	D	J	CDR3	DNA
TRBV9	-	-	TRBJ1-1	CASSAHMNTEAFF	TGTGCCAGCAGCGCCCACATGAACACTGAAGCTTTCTTT
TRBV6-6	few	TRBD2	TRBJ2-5	CASSFAGEGKETQYF	TGTGCCAGCAGTTTTGCGGGAGAGGGCAAGGAGACCCAGTACTTC
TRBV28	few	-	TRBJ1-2	CASSLVGGFGHEDTF	TGTGCCAGCAGTTTAGTCGGAGGGTTCGGGCACGAGGACACCTTC
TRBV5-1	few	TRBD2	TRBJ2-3	CASSSPPGTRVTDTQYF	TGCGCCAGCAGCTCGCCCCCCGGGACTAGAGTTACAGATACGCAGTATTTT
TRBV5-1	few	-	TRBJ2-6	CASSLDTSSGANVLTF	TGCGCCAGCAGCTTGGACACCAGCTCTGGGGCCAACGTCCTGACTTTC
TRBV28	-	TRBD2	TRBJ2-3	CASSFRGRWADTQYF	TGTGCCAGCAGTTTTCGCGGGAGGTGGGCAGATACGCAGTATTTT
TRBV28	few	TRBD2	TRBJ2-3	CASSLVLAGGLDTQYF	TGTGCCAGCAGTTTAGTTCTAGCGGGAGGACTGGATACGCAGTATTTT
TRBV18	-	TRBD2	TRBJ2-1	CASSLIAGGGHNEQFF	TGTGCCAGCTCACTTATAGCGGGAGGGGGCCACAATGAGCAGTTCTTC
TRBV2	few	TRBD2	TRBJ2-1	CASIGTSSYNEQFF	TGTGCCAGCATAGGGACTAGCTCCTACAATGAGCAGTTCTTC
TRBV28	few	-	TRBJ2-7	CASSLFSQIYEQYF	TGTGCCAGCAGTTTGTTTTCACAGATCTACGAGCAGTACTTC
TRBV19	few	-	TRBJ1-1	CASRVDGMNTEAFF	TGTGCCAGTAGAGTGGACGGGATGAACACTGAAGCTTTCTTT
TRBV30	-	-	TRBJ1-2	CASPEVRGAGNYGYTF	TGTGCCTCCCCTGAAGTAAGGGGCGCAGGCAACTATGGCTACACCTTC
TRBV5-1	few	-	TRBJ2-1	CASSLGLDSYNEQFF	TGCGCCAGCAGCTTGGGGCTAGATTCTTACAATGAGCAGTTCTTC
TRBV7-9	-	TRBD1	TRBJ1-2	CASSFLEGQGRGYTF	TGTGCCAGCAGCTTCCTGGAGGGACAGGGTCGCGGCTACACCTTC
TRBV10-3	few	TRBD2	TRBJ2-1	CAISESGIAGATLEQFF	TGTGCCATCAGTGAGTCGGGTATAGCGGGAGCGACTCTGGAGCAGTTCTTC
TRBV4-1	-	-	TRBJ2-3	CATTDGGLGTDTQYF	TGCGCCACCACCGACGGGGGGCTCGGCACAGATACGCAGTATTTT
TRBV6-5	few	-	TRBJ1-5	CASSYTGNQPQHF	TGTGCCAGCAGTTACACGGGCAATCAGCCCCAGCATTTT
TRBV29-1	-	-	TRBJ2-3	CSVGRATIGTDTQYF	TGCAGCGTTGGCAGGGCGACGATAGGAACAGATACGCAGTATTTT
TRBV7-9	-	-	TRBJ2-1	CASSDRINNEQFF	TGTGCCAGCAGCGACAGGATTAACAATGAGCAGTTCTTC
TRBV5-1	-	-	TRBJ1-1	CASRLTGHYEAFF	TGCGCCAGCAGGTTAACGGGACACTATGAAGCTTTCTTT
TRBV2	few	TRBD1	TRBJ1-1	CASALTDRGWGGTEAFF	TGTGCCAGCGCCCTTACCGACAGGGGCTGGGGGGGCACTGAAGCTTTCTTT
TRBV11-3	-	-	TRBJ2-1	CASSPRARNEQFF	TGTGCCAGCAGCCCCAGGGCTAGGAATGAGCAGTTCTTC
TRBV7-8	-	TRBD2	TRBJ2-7	CASSLKRLAAYEQYF	TGTGCCAGCAGCTTAAAGAGACTAGCGGCCTACGAGCAGTACTTC
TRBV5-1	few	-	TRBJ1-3	CASSLQGPGNTIYF	TGCGCCAGCAGCTTGCAGGGGCCGGGAAACACCATATATTTT
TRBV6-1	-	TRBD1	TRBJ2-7	CASSWTGGNEQYF	TGTGCCAGCAGCTGGACAGGGGGCAACGAGCAGTACTTC
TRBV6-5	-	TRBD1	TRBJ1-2	CASSRQGNYGYTF	TGTGCCAGCAGCCGACAGGGGAACTATGGCTACACCTTC
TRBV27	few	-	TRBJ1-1	CASSSPWGGNTEAFF	TGTGCCAGCAGTTCCCCCTGGGGGGGGAACACTGAAGCTTTCTTT
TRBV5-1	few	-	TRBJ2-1	CASSLGASSYNEQFF	TGCGCCAGCAGCTTGGGGGCCTCCTCCTACAATGAGCAGTTCTTC
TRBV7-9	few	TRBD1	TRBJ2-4	CASTGQGVGIQYF	TGTGCCAGCACCGGACAGGGGGTTGGCATTCAGTACTTC
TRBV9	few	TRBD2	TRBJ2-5	CASSGLLAGVGETQYF	TGTGCCAGCAGCGGGCTCCTAGCGGGAGTAGGAGAGACCCAGTACTTC
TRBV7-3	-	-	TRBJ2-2	CASSDLGGRTGELFF	TGTGCCAGCAGCGACCTGGGGGGGCGGACCGGGGAGCTGTTTTTT
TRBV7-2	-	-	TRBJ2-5	CASSGAEYQETQYF	TGTGCCAGCAGCGGAGCAGAGTACCAAGAGACCCAGTACTTC
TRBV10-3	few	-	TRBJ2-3	CAISETGHTDTQYF	TGTGCCATCAGTGAGACAGGGCACACAGATACGCAGTATTTT
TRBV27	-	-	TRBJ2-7	CASDTQGTYEQYF	TGTGCCAGCGATACCCAGGGGACCTACGAGCAGTACTTC
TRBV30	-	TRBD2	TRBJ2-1	CAWKGTSGSSSYNEQFF	TGTGCCTGGAAAGGGACTAGCGGGTCGAGCTCCTACAATGAGCAGTTCTTC
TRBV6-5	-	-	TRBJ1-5	CASSYSFGGLGQPQHF	TGTGCCAGCAGTTACTCCTTCGGGGGACTCGGTCAGCCCCAGCATTTT
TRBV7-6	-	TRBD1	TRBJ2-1	CASSAPRTGVHEQFF	TGTGCCAGCAGCGCCCCGAGGACAGGGGTTCATGAGCAGTTCTTC
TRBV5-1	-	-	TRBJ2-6	CASSLDGAGANVLTF	TGCGCCAGCAGCTTGGACGGGGCTGGGGCCAACGTCCTGACTTTC
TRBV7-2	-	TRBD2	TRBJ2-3	CASSSGLAGNTDTQYF	TGTGCCAGCAGCTCCGGACTAGCGGGGAACACAGATACGCAGTATTTT
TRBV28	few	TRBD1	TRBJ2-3	CASSFYRGNFVSDTQYF	TGTGCCAGCAGTTTCTACAGGGGGAACTTTGTATCAGATACGCAGTATTTT
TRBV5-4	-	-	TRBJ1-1	CASSSWPLNTEAFF	TGTGCCAGCAGCTCGTGGCCCCTTAACACTGAAGCTTTCTTT
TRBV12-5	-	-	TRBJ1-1	CASGVGTPTEAFF	TGTGCTAGTGGCGTGGGGACTCCCACTGAAGCTTTCTTT
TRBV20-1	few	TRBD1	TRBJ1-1	CSARDRGEAFF	TGCAGTGCTAGGGACAGGGGTGAAGCTTTCTTT
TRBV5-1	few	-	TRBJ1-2	CASSLGPGENYGYTF	TGCGCCAGCAGCTTGGGTCCGGGGGAGAACTATGGCTACACCTTC
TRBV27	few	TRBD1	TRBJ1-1	CASMTGTANTEAFF	TGTGCCAGCATGACCGGGACAGCGAACACTGAAGCTTTCTTT
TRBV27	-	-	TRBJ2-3	CASRQGPGLGTDTQYF	TGTGCCAGCAGACAGGGTCCAGGACTAGGCACAGATACGCAGTATTTT
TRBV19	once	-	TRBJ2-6	CASTNPRLGAIFSGANVLTF	TGTGCCAGTACCAACCCTCGTTTAGGAGCAATCTTCTCTGGGGCCAACGTCCTGACTTTC
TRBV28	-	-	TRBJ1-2	CASTQQGLELGYTF	TGTGCCAGCACCCAACAGGGCCTTGAACTTGGCTACACCTTC
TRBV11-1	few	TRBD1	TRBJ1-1	CASSPRWDRNTEAFF	TGTGCCAGCAGCCCTAGGTGGGACAGGAACACTGAAGCTTTCTTT
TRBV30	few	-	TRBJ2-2	CASQENTGELFF	TGTGCCTCCCAGGAAAACACCGGGGAGCTGTTTTTT
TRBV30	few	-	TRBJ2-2	CACQGITGELFF	TGTGCCTGTCAGGGGATCACCGGGGAGCTGTTTTTT
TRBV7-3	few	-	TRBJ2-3	CASSFRGVDTQYF	TGTGCCAGCAGCTTCCGGGGAGTGGATACGCAGTATTTT
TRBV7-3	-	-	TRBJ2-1	CASSLVGDEQFF	TGTGCCAGCAGCTTAGTCGGGGATGAGCAGTTCTTC
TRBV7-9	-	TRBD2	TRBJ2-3	CASSLGEGLAGWTDTQYF	TGTGCCAGCAGCTTAGGAGAAGGGCTAGCGGGGTGGACAGATACGCAGTATTTT
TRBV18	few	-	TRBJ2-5	CASSFMSGETQYF	TGTGCCAGCTCATTCATGTCGGGGGAGACCCAGTACTTC
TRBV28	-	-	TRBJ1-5	CASSPPGSGNQPQHF	TGTGCCAGCAGTCCTCCCGGGTCCGGCAATCAGCCCCAGCATTTT
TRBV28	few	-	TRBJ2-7	CASSLGGQPAGEQYF	TGTGCCAGCAGTTTGGGTGGGCAGCCGGCGGGTGAGCAGTACTTC
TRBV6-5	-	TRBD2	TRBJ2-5	CASSYLAGGPGETQYF	TGTGCCAGCAGTTACCTAGCGGGAGGGCCGGGGGAGACCCAGTACTTC
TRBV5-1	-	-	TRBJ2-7	CASRGAPAFSYEQYF	TGCGCCAGCAGGGGGGCCCCAGCATTCTCCTACGAGCAGTACTTC
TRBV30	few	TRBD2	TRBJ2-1	CARNRLAGDKNEQFF	TGTGCCAGAAACCGACTAGCGGGAGATAAAAATGAGCAGTTCTTC